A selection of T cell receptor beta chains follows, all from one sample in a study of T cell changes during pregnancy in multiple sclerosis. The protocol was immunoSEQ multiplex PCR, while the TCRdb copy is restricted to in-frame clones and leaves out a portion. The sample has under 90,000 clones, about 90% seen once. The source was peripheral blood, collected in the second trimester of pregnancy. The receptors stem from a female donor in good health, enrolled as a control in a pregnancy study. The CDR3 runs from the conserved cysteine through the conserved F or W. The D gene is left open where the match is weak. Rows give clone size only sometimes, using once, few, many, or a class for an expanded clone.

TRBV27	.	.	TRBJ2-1	CASSLRGHDEQFF	TGTGCCAGCAGTTTACGAGGGCACGATGAGCAGTTCTTC
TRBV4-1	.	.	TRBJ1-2	CASSQDRARGIKGYTF	TGCGCCAGCAGCCAAGATCGGGCTAGGGGGATAAAGGGCTACACCTTC
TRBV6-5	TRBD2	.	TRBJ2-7	CASRGTRTTYEQYF	TGTGCCAGCAGAGGGACTAGAACCACCTACGAGCAGTACTTC
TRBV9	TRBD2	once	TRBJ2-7	CASSAGGGGSYEQYF	TGTGCCAGCAGCGCTGGAGGCGGGGGTTCCTACGAGCAGTACTTC
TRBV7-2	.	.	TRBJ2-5	CASSLGHLQETQYF	TGTGCCAGCAGCTTGGGCCACTTACAAGAGACCCAGTACTTC
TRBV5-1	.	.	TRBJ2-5	CASTTGPQETQYF	TGCGCCAGCACCACAGGGCCACAAGAGACCCAGTACTTC
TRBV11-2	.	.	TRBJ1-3	CASSHDRRVSNTIYF	TGTGCCAGCAGTCACGACAGAAGGGTTAGCAACACCATATATTTT
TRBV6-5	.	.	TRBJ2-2	CASSPSRAGELFF	TGTGCCAGCAGTCCCTCTCGGGCCGGGGAGCTGTTTTTT
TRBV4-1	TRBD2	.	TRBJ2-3	CASSQEVLAGVTDTQYF	TGCGCCAGCAGCCAGGAAGTCCTAGCGGGCGTCACAGATACGCAGTATTTT
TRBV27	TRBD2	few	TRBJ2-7	CASSAQGSGSAYEQYF	TGTGCCAGCAGTGCACAAGGTAGCGGGAGCGCCTACGAGCAGTACTTC
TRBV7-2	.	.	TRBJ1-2	CASSLKPGERGYGYTF	TGTGCCAGCAGCTTAAAGCCCGGCGAGAGAGGGTATGGCTACACCTTC
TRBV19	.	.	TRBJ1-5	CASAGLGQPQHF	TGTGCCAGTGCAGGGTTGGGGCAGCCCCAGCATTTT
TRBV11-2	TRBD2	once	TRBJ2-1	CASSFGTSGRSEQFF	TGTGCCAGCAGCTTCGGGACTAGCGGGAGAAGTGAGCAGTTCTTC
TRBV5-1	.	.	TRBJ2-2	CASSSGGIRTGELFF	TGCGCCAGCAGCTCCGGGGGTATTCGGACCGGGGAGCTGTTTTTT
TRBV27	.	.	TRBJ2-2	CASSLTGATGELFF	TGTGCCAGCAGTTTAACAGGAGCCACCGGGGAGCTGTTTTTT
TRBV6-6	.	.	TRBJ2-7	CASSAGIPSYEQYF	TGTGCCAGCAGTGCAGGGATCCCTTCCTACGAGCAGTACTTC